Listed below are T cell receptor beta chains from one sample, sequenced in a study of blood T cell repertoires in COVID-19. Some clones are missing from TCRdb's copy, which holds only in-frame ones; the method was immunoSEQ multiplex PCR. The data show over 200,000 clones, with 75% to 90% seen just once and around 20% held by the top ten. Sequenced: PBMCs or T cells enriched from blood (not recorded which). The receptors derive from a man in his forties who had recovered from COVID-19. Each CDR3 is given with its conserved first and last residue. D genes are given only for firm matches. Not every row has a clone size; where given, it reads once, few, many or a size class.

j_gene | v_gene | d_gene | abundance | CDR3nt | CDR3aa
TRBJ1-1 | TRBV9 | TRBD1 | - | TGTGCCAGCAGCTCCGGGGCGACAGGGGGATCCGAAGCTTTCTTT | CASSSGATGGSEAFF
TRBJ1-5 | TRBV18 | - | once | TGTGCCAGCTCACACGAGAATAGCAATCAGCCCCAGCATTTT | CASSHENSNQPQHF
TRBJ1-1 | TRBV12-1 | - | once | TGTGCCGACCGGGGGGCTGAAGCTTTCTTT | CADRGAEAFF
TRBJ1-1 | TRBV23-1 | - | - | TGCGCCAGCAGTCAATCGGACGGGGGGGACACTGAAGCTTTCTTT | CASSQSDGGDTEAFF
TRBJ2-5 | TRBV28 | - | once | TGTGCCAGCAGTTTAATGGTTCAGTCGGAGACCCAGTACTTC | CASSLMVQSETQYF
TRBJ2-1 | TRBV5-1 | TRBD2 | - | TGCGCCAGCAGCTTGCGGGGGAACCTAGCGGGAGGGGGCAATGAGCAGTTCTTC | CASSLRGNLAGGGNEQFF
TRBJ1-1 | TRBV28 | TRBD1 | - | TGTGCCAGCAGTACGACAGGGGATCGCACTGAAGCTTTCTTT | CASSTTGDRTEAFF
TRBJ1-5 | TRBV4-2 | - | - | TGTGCCAGCAGCCAAGGGGGCCAGCCCCAGCATTTT | CASSQGGQPQHF
TRBJ1-2 | TRBV5-6 | - | - | TGTGCCAGCAGCTCCGCGGGGGGGAATGGCTACACCTTC | CASSSAGGNGYTF
TRBJ1-2 | TRBV12-5 | - | - | TGTGCTAGTGGTTTAGGACAGAAAAGCTATGGCTACACCTTC | CASGLGQKSYGYTF
TRBJ1-3 | TRBV4-1 | - | - | TGCGCCAGCAGCCAACTCCTAGGGGTACGAAACACCATATATTTT | CASSQLLGVRNTIYF
TRBJ1-2 | TRBV19 | - | - | TGTGCCAGTAGTAATTGGGAGGCAGGGCTGAACTATGGCTACACCTTC | CASSNWEAGLNYGYTF
TRBJ2-7 | TRBV4-1 | TRBD2 | - | TGCGCCACCTCAGAGGGGCTAGCGGGAGCCGAGCAGTACTTC | CATSEGLAGAEQYF
TRBJ2-7 | TRBV6-5 | - | - | TGTGCCAGCAGCGCGTGGGGGGGGGCACACGAGCAGTACTTC | CASSAWGGAHEQYF
TRBJ1-1 | TRBV2 | TRBD1 | - | TGTGCCACCATAAGGACAGGGCAAGGCACTGAAGCTTTCTTT | CATIRTGQGTEAFF
TRBJ2-7 | TRBV5-1 | TRBD2 | - | TGCGCCAGCAGCTCGAGACTAGCGGGAGCGGGGGAGCAGTACTTC | CASSSRLAGAGEQYF
TRBJ2-6 | TRBV7-8 | TRBD2 | - | TGTGCCAGCAGCTTAACCCCTGGGCGGGAGGGACCTCTGTCCTCTGGGGCCAACGTCCTGACTTTC | CASSLTPGREGPLSSGANVLTF
TRBJ2-2 | TRBV2 | - | - | TGTGCCGGTAGCATATCGCAATCCGGGGAGCTGTTTTTT | CAGSISQSGELFF
TRBJ1-2 | TRBV5-8 | - | large | TGTGCCAGCAGCTTGCGTGCCACTGACTATGGCTACACCTTC | CASSLRATDYGYTF
TRBJ2-5 | TRBV7-8 | - | - | TGTGCCAGCAGCTTAAGGGACTCCGTGGAGACCCAGTACTTC | CASSLRDSVETQYF
TRBJ2-6 | TRBV28 | - | - | TGTGCCAGCAGTTTCCTCCACGGGGGACGAAACTCTGGGGCCAACGTCCTGACTTTC | CASSFLHGGRNSGANVLTF
TRBJ1-5 | TRBV4-1 | - | once | TGCGCCAGCAGCCAAGATCCTATAGGGGTAGGGGGCAATCAGCCCCAGCATTTT | CASSQDPIGVGGNQPQHF
TRBJ2-7 | TRBV15 | - | few | TGTGCCACCAGCAGAGATCGCGGGACGGGCGAGCAGTACTTC | CATSRDRGTGEQYF
TRBJ1-6 | TRBV10-2 | - | - | TGCGCCAGCAGTGAGTCGGGTCAGGGGAGATCACCCCTCCACTTT | CASSESGQGRSPLHF
TRBJ2-3 | TRBV6-5 | - | - | TGTGCCAGCAAGGGGGCAGATACGCAGTATTTT | CASKGADTQYF
TRBJ1-2 | TRBV29-1 | TRBD1 | few | TGCAGCGTTGAATTTCAGGGGGGAGCCTATGGCTACACCTTC | CSVEFQGGAYGYTF
TRBJ1-5 | TRBV2 | - | - | TGTGCCAGCAGTAGGGGGGGAGGCAATCAGCCCCAGCATTTT | CASSRGGGNQPQHF
TRBJ2-1 | TRBV25-1 | - | - | TGTGCCAGCAAACCTCCTGGGGCCGGCAATGAGCAGTTCTTC | CASKPPGAGNEQFF
TRBJ1-2 | TRBV6-1 | TRBD1 | - | TGTGCCAGCAGTGAAGCGGGACAGGGACGGAATGGCTACACCTTC | CASSEAGQGRNGYTF
TRBJ1-1 | TRBV3-1/TRBV3-2 | TRBD1 | - | TGTGCCAGCAGCCCCGGACAGGGGATCTCTGAAGCTTTCTTT | CASSPGQGISEAFF
TRBJ2-7 | TRBV6-5 | - | - | TGTGCCAGCAAAGTCGGGATCTCCTACGAGCAGTACTTC | CASKVGISYEQYF
TRBJ2-7 | TRBV6-2/TRBV6-3 | TRBD2 | few | TGTGCCAGCAGTTTAAAACTAGCGGGATTCGAGCAGTACTTC | CASSLKLAGFEQYF
TRBJ2-1 | TRBV19 | - | - | TGTGCCAGTAGTCCCCAGCGGTTCTCCTACAATGAGCAGTTCTTC | CASSPQRFSYNEQFF
TRBJ1-5 | TRBV2 | - | - | TGTGCCAGCAGCAAAGGGGGTAATCAGCCCCAGCATTTT | CASSKGGNQPQHF
TRBJ2-7 | TRBV27 | TRBD1 | - | TGTGCCAGCAGCCGGACAGGGGGCCTATACGAGCAGTACTTC | CASSRTGGLYEQYF
TRBJ2-7 | TRBV6-4 | TRBD1 | - | TGTGCCAGCGGCCCGGGACAGGGGGTGTACGAGCAGTACTTC | CASGPGQGVYEQYF
TRBJ1-3 | TRBV5-1 | TRBD1 | - | TGCGCCAGCAGCGACACAGGGGGCTCTGGAAACACCATATATTTT | CASSDTGGSGNTIYF
TRBJ2-7 | TRBV7-2 | TRBD1 | - | TGTGCCAGCAGGCAAGGGACAGGCCGATACGAGCAGTACTTC | CASRQGTGRYEQYF
TRBJ1-5 | TRBV3-1/TRBV3-2 | TRBD1 | - | TGTGCCAGCAGCCAAGATAAATTGGGACAGGGTGGGCAGCCCCAGCATTTT | CASSQDKLGQGGQPQHF